One T cell receptor beta chain is described in this entry. The antigen is not known. Mouse names are used for the genes. Read data end 1 residue before the CDR3 end; the end is taken from the germline J gene. In germline, CDR1 is NNHNN, CDR2 SYGAGS (reference sequence). Losses at the gene ends were 2 bases for V and 4 bases for J; bases not matched to a gene: 4. The CDR3 consists of 15 residues. Sequenced by immunoSEQ multiplex PCR; TCRdb stores in-frame clones only, minus some. The sample consists of some 2,900 clones, 48% of them appearing once. The data were taken from a study of tissue T cells after allogeneic stem cell transplantation. Study results and caveats: Sampling depth was limited, and the cohort was small and clinically varied. Which tissue TCRs were alloreactive or antigen-specific was not determined. Some clones might be persisting host cells.

The time point here: mouse harvest day 14 after allogeneic transplant. Each mouse received 10^7 T-cell-depleted marrow cells plus 10^6 splenic CD5+ T cells by tail vein. Tissues came from B6→BALB/c major-mismatch GVHD mice at day 7 or 14. Source material: gut tissue. V and J are TRBV13-2 and TRBJ2-1, with 9 bases fitting TRBD2. The TCR originated in a female BALB/c mouse given C57BL/6 T cells with graft-versus-host disease after an allogeneic hematopoietic cell transplant. Partial CDR3 DNA: TGTGCCAGCGGTGAAACTGGGGGGAGGTATGCTGAGCAGTTC. This translates into CASGETGGRYAEQF. The full CDR3 is CASGETGGRYAEQFF.